This T cell receptor (beta chain) was observed in a study of T cells after yellow fever vaccination. The study's findings and limits: Contamination by abundant bulk-population clonotypes could be present in FACS-sorted repertoires. Weaker overall was a secondary response that nonetheless peaked faster, on day 5 versus 15.

A single record per CDR3 protein comes from TCRdb applying MiXCR to the 5' RACE reads. The sample lists 200,000 or so distinct CDR3 sequences; roughly 6.3% were seen once. V was pared by 3 bases and J by 9 bases, with 18 bases between. The CDR3 has 14 residues. The germline gives CDR1 SQVTM, CDR2 ANQGSEA. Comments on this clonotype: Its specificity is unknown.

Material: CD4+ T cells sorted from PBMCs, obtained on the day of the yellow fever booster vaccination. The TCR comes from a young man who received the YFV17D yellow fever vaccine. The rearrangement links TRBV29-1 to TRBJ2-1; perhaps D is TRBD1 or TRBD2 (5 bases each). DNA for the CDR3: TGCAGCGTTGATAGGGTAGAGGGGCCATCTGAGCAGTTCTTC. The encoded protein is CSVDRVEGPSEQFF.